The 27 T cell receptor beta chains in this list originate from one sample, sequenced in a study of vaccination effects on CD4 cells after COVID-19. It was after approximately 11 days of culture that CD4+ T cells were isolated. Each participant was administered two doses of either the BNT162b2 or the mRNA-1273 vaccine. Antigens for these TCRs are unknown. Libraries were prepared by immunoSEQ multiplex PCR; TCRdb keeps only in-frame clonotypes and omits some of them. The repertoire consists of about 45,000 clones, with 72% occurring once and the leading ten covering roughly 9.7%. This specimen consisted of CD4+ T cells from PBMCs cultured without peptide, obtained after COVID-19 vaccination. The receptors originated from a human donor who received a COVID-19 vaccine.

The chain joins TRBV6-4 to TRBJ1-1, with 7 bases that match TRBD1. The CDR3 covers 16 residues. V trimming: 9 bases; J trimming: 4 bases; junction bases outside the gene matches: 17. Germline loops: CDR1 MRHNA, CDR2 SNTAGT. CDR3 region: CARTGSLAPDSTEAFF. CDR3 nucleotide sequence: TGTGCCAGGACAGGGTCTCTCGCCCCAGATTCCACTGAAGCTTTCTTT.

The rearrangement uses TRBV12-3 or TRBV12-4 and TRBJ2-1, with D uncertain. V was trimmed by 4 bases and J by 8 bases, leaving 6 bases between them. The CDR3 is 11 amino acids. CDR3 protein: CASSYFDEQFF. CDR3 bases: TGTGCCAGCAGTTACTTCGATGAGCAGTTCTTC.

This clone occurred a few times. This chain connects TRBV29-1 to TRBJ1-4, with 9 bases that match TRBD1. With 2 bases clipped from V and 8 bases from J, the junction kept 9 bases outside the gene matches. CDR3 length: 15 residues. The germline gives CDR1 SQVTM, CDR2 ANQGSEA. CDR3 nucleotides: TGCAGCGTTGAATACTTGGGACAGGGTTACGAAAAACTGTTTTTT. Its translation: CSVEYLGQGYEKLFF.

The rearrangement joins TRBV5-1 to TRBJ2-1, with D possibly matching TRBD2 (5 bases). Trimming took off 0 bases at V and 6 bases at J, with 13 bases between the two ends. The germline CDR1 and CDR2 sequences are SGHRS and YFSETQ. The CDR3 extends over 15 amino acids. The CDR3 nucleotides read TGCGCCAGCAGCTTGGTCGGGGATCCAACCAATGAGCAGTTCTTC. It translates to CASSLVGDPTNEQFF.

This chain joins TRBV5-1 and TRBJ1-1, with 8 bases lining up with TRBD1. Trimming removed 0 bases from V and 1 base from J; junction bases left unmatched: 8. The CDR3 spans 17 residues. CDR1 and CDR2 (germline): SGHRS, YFSETQ. The DNA for the CDR3 is TGCGCCAGCAGCTTGGTTAGAGGACAGGGATGGAACACTGAAGCTTTCTTT. Residues: CASSLVRGQGWNTEAFF. Full variable domain (remainder filled in from reference TRBV5-1 and TRBJ1-1): KAGVTQTPRYLIKTRGQQVTLSCSPISGHRSVSWYQQTPGQGLQFLFEYFSETQRNKGNFPGRFSGRQFSNSRSEMNVSTLELGDSALYLCASSLVRGQGWNTEAFFGQGTRLTVV.

V is TRBV4-1 and J is TRBJ1-6, with D unclear. CDR3 size: 17 residues. The germline V gene encodes CDR1 MGHRA and CDR2 YSYEKL. Trimming shortened V by 1 base and J by 7 bases, and 17 bases separated the two germline ends. The DNA of the CDR3 is TGCGCCAGCAGCCAAGCCCGCCGACGGCGTGGCAATTCACCCCTCCACTTT. This sequence encodes CASSQARRRRGNSPLHF.

V and J are TRBV3-1 (or the pseudogene TRBV3-2) and TRBJ1-1; D is ambiguous. The germline V gene encodes CDR1 LGHDT and CDR2 YNNKEL (reference sequence). Trimming left V 0 bases short and J 8 bases short, with 10 bases between. This CDR3 region has 13 residues. CDR3 residues: CASSQDWAAEAFF. The CDR3 coding sequence is TGTGCCAGCAGCCAAGATTGGGCGGCAGAAGCTTTCTTT.

V gene TRBV12-5 combines with J gene TRBJ2-7, with D tentatively TRBD1 (5 bases). Trimming cost V 1 base and J 4 bases, with 8 bases left between them. CDR3 length: 13 amino acids. The germline gives CDR1 LGHNT, CDR2 FRNRAP. The CDR3 loop is CASGLDQGYEQYF. Written as DNA, the CDR3 is TGTGCTAGTGGTTTGGACCAGGGATACGAGCAGTACTTC.

Only a few counts were recorded for this clone. The chain carries TRBV27 and TRBJ2-7; 7 bases are shared with TRBD2. The germline V gene encodes CDR1 MNHEY and CDR2 SMNVEV (reference sequence). With 10 bases clipped from V and 3 bases from J, the junction kept 9 bases outside the gene matches. This CDR3 has 13 amino acids. CDR3: CANGGSRVYEQYF. The CDR3 DNA sequence: TGTGCCAACGGGGGGTCGCGGGTCTACGAGCAGTACTTC.

The genes are TRBV18 and TRBJ2-5; maybe TRBD2 (5 bases). V was cut by 3 bases and J by 1 base, with 9 bases left in between. The CDR3 is made up of 14 amino acids. The V gene's germline CDR1 is KGHSH and CDR2 LQKENI. CDR3 in DNA: TGTGCCAGCTCACCGAACGGAGGCCAAGAGACCCAGTACTTC. This translates into CASSPNGGQETQYF.

This clone has only one observation. J is TRBJ1-2 and V is TRBV28; D call uncertain. The CDR3 sequence is 15 residues long. The ends were cut back, 8 bases at V and 0 bases at J, with 16 bases in the middle. Germline CDR1 and CDR2: MDHEN and SYDVKM. The chain's CDR3 is CASLKPVGANYGYTF. DNA for the CDR3: TGTGCCAGCTTAAAACCGGTAGGAGCTAACTATGGCTACACCTTC.

The rearrangement links TRBV20-1 to TRBJ1-5, with a possible D match to TRBD1 (6 bases). Germline loops: CDR1 DFQATT, CDR2 SNEGSKA (reference sequence). V lost 3 bases and J lost 6, with 12 bases in between. The CDR3 totals 13 residues. The CDR3 DNA sequence: TGCAGTGCTAGTGCAGGGGTGGGTCAGCCCCAGCATTTT. Translating gives CSASAGVGQPQHF.

J is TRBJ1-2 and V is TRBV4-1, with D perhaps TRBD1 (6 bases). Germline values: CDR1 MGHRA, CDR2 YSYEKL. Between the trimmed V and J ends, which lost 0 bases and 4 bases, there was a span of 15 bases. The CDR3 sequence is 16 residues long. CDR3 loop: CASSQDLDRSIYGYTF. The CDR3 nucleotides are TGCGCCAGCAGCCAAGATCTTGACAGGAGCATCTATGGCTACACCTTC.

V usage is TRBV5-3 and J usage is TRBJ2-3; 7 bases agree with TRBD2. TRBV5-3 is an ORF, and what it does is uncertain. J lost 0 bases, V lost 1 base, and 11 bases had no gene match. The CDR3 is 18 amino acids. The CDR3 region has the DNA TGTGCCAGAAGCTTGAAGCGGGAACTGCCCTCTAGCACAGATACGCAGTATTTT. It specifies CARSLKRELPSSTDTQYF.

The J gene is TRBJ1-1, the V gene TRBV11-3; perhaps TRBD1 as D (5 bases). The germline CDR1 and CDR2 sequences are SGHNT and YENEEA. The CDR3 is 15 amino acids. V was clipped by 5 bases and J by 2 bases, with 15 bases between them. DNA of the CDR3: TGTGCCAGCAGCGGAAGCGAGGGGATAAACACTGAAGCTTTCTTT. This codes for CASSGSEGINTEAFF.

The rearrangement uses TRBV5-1 and TRBJ2-3; no reliable D call. The V and J ends lost 0 bases and 6 bases respectively, with 8 bases between them. CDR3 length: 13 amino acids. The germline V gene encodes CDR1 SGHRS and CDR2 YFSETQ. The CDR3 protein is CASSLERKDTQYF. For the CDR3, the DNA is TGCGCCAGCAGCTTGGAACGAAAGGATACGCAGTATTTT. Combining the CDR3 with reference TRBV5-1 and TRBJ2-3 gives the whole variable domain KAGVTQTPRYLIKTRGQQVTLSCSPISGHRSVSWYQQTPGQGLQFLFEYFSETQRNKGNFPGRFSGRQFSNSRSEMNVSTLELGDSALYLCASSLERKDTQYFGPGTRLTVL.

This clone was seen more than once but under ten times. The chain recombines TRBV7-8 with TRBJ2-7, with a possible D match to TRBD1 (5 bases). The CDR3 covers 15 residues. V lost 1 base to trimming and J lost 3 bases, with 13 bases between them. From germline, CDR1 is SGHVS and CDR2 FQNEAQ. In nucleotides, the CDR3 is TGTGCCAGCAGCTTAGAAGGGGCGAGTCTCTACGAGCAGTACTTC. Its translation: CASSLEGASLYEQYF.

The rearrangement links TRBV10-1 to TRBJ2-3, with 7 bases fitting TRBD1. Germline CDR1 and CDR2: WNHNN and SYGVQD (reference sequence). Unmatched junction bases numbered 7, after V lost 4 bases and J lost 0 bases. This CDR3 comprises 16 residues. For the CDR3, the DNA is TGCGCCAGCAGTGGACCCGGGACAGCTAGCACAGATACGCAGTATTTT. As protein: CASSGPGTASTDTQYF.

The CDR3 reads CACPTGGIKQPQHF. In DNA form, the CDR3 reads TGTGCCTGTCCGACAGGGGGCATTAAACAGCCCCAGCATTTT. The V and J genes are TRBV30 and TRBJ1-5; the match to TRBD1 covers 10 bases. This CDR3 contains 14 residues. In germline, CDR1 is GTSNPN, CDR2 SVGIG (reference sequence). Trimming took 6 bases from V and 7 from J; bases not matched to a gene: 9.

The chain couples TRBV12-5 to TRBJ2-2, with unresolved D. The V end lost 2 bases, the J end lost 8 bases, and 9 bases lay between the germline ends. Germline V lookup: CDR1 LGHNT, CDR2 FRNRAP. The CDR3 totals 13 residues. CDR3 in amino acids: CASGLLYSGELFF. The CDR3 coding sequence is TGTGCTAGTGGTTTGCTCTACTCTGGGGAGCTGTTTTTT. The variable domain in full, completed from reference TRBV12-5 and TRBJ2-2, reads DARVTQTPRHKVTEMGQEVTMRCQPILGHNTVFWYRQTMMQGLELLAYFRNRAPLDDSGMPKDRFSAEMPDATLATLKIQPSEPRDSAVYFCASGLLYSGELFFGEGSRLTVL.

This chain links TRBV6-5 with TRBJ1-3; D may be TRBD1 (6 bases). The CDR3 covers 14 residues. The V end lost 5 bases, the J end lost 0 bases, and 8 bases lay between the germline ends. The germline V gene encodes CDR1 MNHEY and CDR2 SVGAGI. CDR3 protein: CASSRRGSGNTIYF. CDR3 nucleotide sequence: TGTGCCAGCAGTCGCAGGGGCTCTGGAAACACCATATATTTT.

This sequence joins TRBV4-1 and TRBJ1-5, with D possibly being TRBD1 (5 bases). V was shortened by 0 bases and J by 2 bases, with 11 bases between the two germline ends. The germline V gene has CDR1 MGHRA and CDR2 YSYEKL. The CDR3 spans 16 residues. The CDR3 region is CASSQDSGLGNQPQHF. CDR3 DNA sequence: TGCGCCAGCAGCCAAGATTCGGGGCTCGGCAATCAGCCCCAGCATTTT.

This rearrangement joins TRBV12-3 or TRBV12-4 to TRBJ2-1; D ambiguous. The CDR3 extends over 13 amino acids. Deletions cut 5 bases from V and 2 bases from J, with 7 bases between. CDR3 region: CASSVLTYNEQFF. The CDR3 DNA reads as TGTGCCAGCAGTGTACTCACCTACAATGAGCAGTTCTTC.

This sequence joins TRBV6-5 and TRBJ1-2, with 8 positions matching TRBD1. V was clipped by 2 bases and J by 1 base; unmatched bases: 3. This CDR3 spans 15 amino acids. Germline loops: CDR1 MNHEY, CDR2 SVGAGI. The CDR3 bases are TGTGCCAGCAGTTACACAGGGGGAGGTAACTATGGCTACACCTTC. Protein product: CASSYTGGGNYGYTF.

The genes are TRBV2 and TRBJ1-1; no clear D gene. CDR3 size: 11 residues. Trimming removed 5 bases at V and 3 bases at J, with 4 bases between. Germline V gives CDR1 SNHLY, CDR2 FYNNEI. CDR3 protein: CASSRHTEAFF. Written as DNA, the CDR3 is TGTGCCAGCAGTCGGCACACTGAAGCTTTCTTT.

The chain combines TRBV7-2 with TRBJ2-5; 9 bases line up with TRBD2. The germline V gene encodes CDR1 SGHTA and CDR2 FQGNSA. This CDR3 spans 14 amino acids. V dropped 1 base and J dropped 7; count of bases not matched to a gene: 4. CDR3 region: CASSLGTSASTQYF. In DNA, the CDR3 is TGTGCCAGCAGCTTAGGGACTAGCGCGTCGACCCAGTACTTC.

In its sample, this clone was seen a few times. The genes are TRBV5-1 and TRBJ1-2, with D hard to call. The germline gives CDR1 SGHRS, CDR2 YFSETQ. CDR3 length equals 15 residues. The V end was cut by 4 bases, the J end by 4 bases, with 17 bases between. The CDR3 reads CASSLNRERAYGYTF. The CDR3 DNA reads TGCGCCAGCAGCCTAAACAGAGAACGAGCCTATGGCTACACCTTC.